This TCR beta chain was identified during a study of blood T cell repertoires in COVID-19 (TCRdb year 2020). Notes on the research overall: Samples from collaborators originated in the United States, Italy and Spain and spanned both the acute and convalescent phases of COVID-19. The repertoires were released in a freely available public database meant as a resource for research on the immune response to SARS-CoV-2. Where available, HLA class I and class II types were taken from metadata supplied by the sample provider and were not determined by assay-based typing. Sample metadata almost always included a de-identified subject ID, COVID-19 status, age in years and sex. The prospective study material was composed of cDNA or gDNA derived from T cells, B-cell-depleted T cells, or PBMCs. Samples came from the ongoing ImmuneRACE study (first 160 participants) plus 1,254 subjects from 6 global collaborators. Deeply sampled blood TCRbeta repertoires from subjects exposed to, actively infected with, or recovered from COVID-19 were included in the dataset. General conclusions and limits of the study: The amount of clinical and demographic metadata varied by source and participant and was provided uncurated.

Sequences SNHLY (CDR1) and FYNNEI (CDR2) are obtained from the germline V gene. Compared with germline, V lacks 6 bases and J lacks 6 bases; bases without a gene match: 8. The CDR3 covers 15 residues, taking in both the cysteine and the phenylalanine. Of all the DNA, just the CDR3 is kept, 45 bases in frame from base 1. In the prospective study, participants were roughly 18 to 95 years old, resided in about two dozen geographic areas of the United States, and were enrolled through a virtual design. In the prospective study, participants were assigned to cohorts based on the clinical history participants reported in a screening survey and a study questionnaire. Each participant in the prospective study had whole blood, serum and a nasopharyngeal or oropharyngeal swab collected by mobile phlebotomists. Over a 2-month period, participants in the prospective study had the option of providing additional blood draws and questionnaires. Before DNA extraction, prospective study blood samples were shipped either frozen or at room temperature.

With regard to this clone: Its binding antigen is unknown. No much larger clone is present one base from it, and per-base qualities are unavailable.

TCRbeta CDR3 regions were amplified from genomic DNA by means of the immunoSEQ Assay, a bias-controlled multiplex PCR. Concerning the study's data processing: The number of nucleated cells in each sample was estimated by amplification of reference gene primers within the assay. To quantify the absolute abundance of each unique TCRbeta CDR3 rearrangement, sequence reads were collapsed and filtered. For each sample, productive Simpson clonality was calculated as the square root of Simpson's diversity index over productive rearrangements. TCRdb stores this immuneACCESS table with in-frame sequences only. Part of the clones is absent; in the studies checked, under half of the shortfall reflects unresolved V genes, and no reason is known for the rest. V and J calls and clone size are copied from that table; D and trimming were computed from the DNA. Recorded for this sample are under 300,000 clones; approximately 88% of them occurred a single time. 2% to 2.5% of the sample lies in the top ten.

The rearrangement combines TRBV2 with TRBJ2-3, with 11 bases matching TRBD2. The source is a woman in her forties with acute COVID-19. Sample: PBMCs or T cells enriched from blood (not recorded which). The bases read TGTGCCAGCAGGGACGGGACTAGCGGCAGGGATACGCAGTATTTT. Its translation reads: CASRDGTSGRDTQYF.